This TCR beta chain comes out of a study of blood T cell repertoires in COVID-19. Background on the study: The study drew acute and convalescent COVID-19 samples from the United States, Italy and Spain.

This CDR3 has 15 amino acids. Germline V gene sequence: CDR1 SGHAT, CDR2 FQNNGV. V gave up 3 bases and J gave up 4 bases; unmatched junction bases: 5. Generated by immunoSEQ multiplex PCR, the TCRdb table keeps only in-frame clones and is missing some. Of approximately 150,000 clones in the sample, about 85% were seen once. The TCR sequence derives from a human donor with acute or convalescent COVID-19. The donor label of this sample is uncertain. The sample taken for sequencing was peripheral blood. The V and J genes are TRBV11-2 and TRBJ2-3; TRBD2 agrees at 9 bases. The CDR3 is CASSFLAGEADTQYF. The DNA of the CDR3 is TGTGCCAGCAGCTTCTTAGCGGGGGAGGCAGATACGCAGTATTTT.